This TCR beta chain was profiled in a study of CD4 T cell repertoires and nickel (dated by TCRdb to the early 2020s). Receptors were amplified or captured by RT-PCR. Sequencing was performed on an Illumina MiSeq. Using fastp trimming at Q25 and MiXCR clonotype assembly, TCRdb reanalyzed the public sequencing data and kept in-frame beta chains. For every CDR3 protein sequence, its rows merge into one entry that carries the most common genes and DNA. For this sample there are over a hundred distinct CDR3 sequences; about 93% appear just once. The ten largest clones take up about 16% of the sample. With regard to this clonotype: This clone's antigen is unknown. Base qualities are not recorded, but no much larger clone differs from it by a single base.

Via the germline V gene (reference sequence), CDR1 is DFQATT and CDR2 SNEGSKA. Deletion took 6 bases off V and 7 bases off J, with a span of 10 bases between the germline ends. Including cysteine and phenylalanine, the CDR3 has 11 amino acids. This entry keeps only the CDR3 DNA: 33 bases, framed from base 1. The chain is encoded by TRBV20-1 joined to TRBJ1-3; the D gene is perhaps TRBD1, on 5 matching bases. Source material: CD4+ T cells from blood, not recorded whether cultured. The origin of this receptor is a human donor in a nickel allergy study, with or without nickel allergy (not recorded which). It is not recorded whether this sample comes from one donor or several. The sequenced DNA: TGCAGTGCGACTGGGGGGAACACCATATATTTT. It translates to CSATGGNTIYF.